The 32 T cell receptor beta chains given below trace back to one sample, sequenced in a study of shared clonotypes between healthy human individuals. Measured with immunoSEQ multiplex PCR; TCRdb has only the in-frame clones, and not every one. The sample lists over 2,000,000 clones; 93% were seen once. It was CD45RO-negative cells, positively selected for CCR7, that made up naive CD8 cells, with terminally differentiated effector memory CD45RA+ cells excluded. The sequenced sample consisted of naive CD8+ T cells from PBMCs. These receptors all come from a man aged 18 to 30 in good health. Some clones in this sample may be carry-over from other donors' samples.

V is TRBV27 and J is TRBJ1-1, with TRBD1 as a possible D gene (6 bases). The CDR3 consists of 16 residues. V lost 4 bases and J lost 0, with 15 bases in between. Germline CDR1 MNHEY, CDR2 SMNVEV (reference sequence). As DNA, the CDR3 is TGTGCCAGCAGTTCCATACAGGGTTTGATGAACACTGAAGCTTTCTTT. Translating it yields CASSSIQGLMNTEAFF.

This clone was recorded a few times. The rearrangement joins TRBV2 to TRBJ1-6; 8 bases agree with TRBD1. The CDR3 is made up of 15 amino acids. The germline V gene has CDR1 SNHLY and CDR2 FYNNEI. V lost 4 bases and J lost 7; bases outside the gene matches: 6. The CDR3 is CASSGSTGGNSPLHF. The CDR3 DNA reads as TGTGCCAGCAGTGGTAGCACAGGGGGAAATTCACCCCTCCACTTT.

This chain connects TRBV2 to TRBJ2-5, with TRBD2 matching 8 bases. Looked up from germline, CDR1 is SNHLY and CDR2 is FYNNEI. J was trimmed by 4 bases and V by 7 bases; bases with no gene match: 26. This CDR3 spans 20 amino acids. The CDR3 here is CASIQDGGATSRWVRETQYF. The DNA of the CDR3 is TGTGCCAGCATCCAAGACGGGGGGGCCACTAGCAGGTGGGTCCGAGAGACCCAGTACTTC.

The chain has TRBV9 and TRBJ2-3; D possibly uses TRBD1 or TRBD2 (6 bases each). The CDR3 covers 14 residues. Germline loops: CDR1 SGDLS, CDR2 YYNGEE. V dropped 7 bases and J dropped 3 bases, with 15 bases sitting between them. CDR3 in amino acids: CASALWGATDTQYF. The CDR3 DNA is TGTGCCAGCGCCCTCTGGGGGGCAACAGATACGCAGTATTTT.

The rearrangement joins TRBV11-1 to TRBJ1-1; D is unclear. Germline CDR1 SGHAT, CDR2 FQDESV (reference sequence). V lost 4 bases, J lost 0 bases, and 15 bases lay in between. This CDR3 comprises 16 residues. The CDR3: CASSSPRGRLNTEAFF. DNA for the CDR3: TGTGCCAGCAGCTCACCCCGAGGCCGGTTGAACACTGAAGCTTTCTTT.

The chain links TRBV27 to TRBJ2-2, with 10 bases aligning to TRBD2. J lost 3 bases, V lost 3 bases, and 7 bases had no gene match. The CDR3 runs to 17 residues. CDR1 and CDR2 from the germline V gene are MNHEY and SMNVEV (reference sequence). The CDR3 DNA sequence: TGTGCCAGCAGTTTCTCCAAAGCGGGAGGGTACACCGGGGAGCTGTTTTTT. It is translated as CASSFSKAGGYTGELFF.

Remarks on this clone: Other DNA sequences of this sample code for an identical CDR3. V and J are TRBV27 and TRBJ2-2; D ambiguous. Germline CDR1 MNHEY, CDR2 SMNVEV (reference sequence). The V gene lost 4 bases and the J gene lost 0 bases, with 3 bases spanning the gap. CDR3 length: 13 residues. The CDR3 sequence: CASSSANTGELFF. For the CDR3, the DNA is TGTGCCAGCAGTTCTGCGAACACCGGGGAGCTGTTTTTT.

The gene calls are TRBV7-9 and TRBJ2-7; a possible D gene is TRBD1 (5 bases). Trimming shortened V by 0 bases and J by 6 bases, and 9 bases separated the two germline ends. Germline CDR1 SEHNR, CDR2 FQNEAQ (reference sequence). CDR3 length: 13 amino acids. The chain's CDR3 is CASSLAGDGEQYF. The CDR3, as DNA: TGTGCCAGCAGCTTAGCAGGGGATGGCGAGCAGTACTTC.

V and J are TRBV5-6 and TRBJ1-1; D is possibly TRBD1 (5 bases). Germline lookup yields CDR1 SGHDT and CDR2 YYEEEE. Trimming left V 2 bases short and J 1 base short, with 6 bases between. The CDR3 contains 13 residues. CDR3 coding DNA: TGTGCCAGCAGCTTCACAGGGAACACTGAAGCTTTCTTT. As protein: CASSFTGNTEAFF.

This chain joins TRBV5-1 and TRBJ2-7, with 7 positions matching TRBD1. In germline, CDR1 is SGHRS, CDR2 YFSETQ. The CDR3 has 15 residues. V trimming: 3 bases; J trimming: 2 bases; junction bases outside the gene matches: 8. The CDR3 nucleotides are TGCGCCAGCAGCTCGTTGACAGGGACCCCCTACGAGCAGTACTTC. Translation: CASSSLTGTPYEQYF. The whole variable domain, filled in from reference TRBV5-1 and TRBJ2-7, reads KAGVTQTPRYLIKTRGQQVTLSCSPISGHRSVSWYQQTPGQGLQFLFEYFSETQRNKGNFPGRFSGRQFSNSRSEMNVSTLELGDSALYLCASSSLTGTPYEQYFGPGTRLTVT.

Here the CDR3 reads CASSIDPDGDYEQYF. DNA for the CDR3: TGTGCCAGTAGTATAGACCCGGACGGGGACTACGAGCAGTACTTC. The chain uses TRBV19 and TRBJ2-7, with TRBD2 as a possible D gene (5 bases). Looked up from germline, CDR1 is LNHDA and CDR2 is SQIVND (reference sequence). The CDR3 consists of 15 residues. Trimming stripped 0 bases from V and 3 bases from J, with 12 bases between.

Comments on this clone: The identical CDR3 is also encoded by other nucleotide sequences in the sample. The rearrangement links TRBV9 to TRBJ2-2; D not certain. The length of the CDR3 is 13 residues. Germline V gene lookup returns CDR1 SGDLS and CDR2 YYNGEE. Trimming took off 0 bases at V and 2 bases at J, with 2 bases between the two ends. The DNA for the CDR3 is TGTGCCAGCAGCGTAGGTAACACCGGGGAGCTGTTTTTT. Its protein product is CASSVGNTGELFF. Using reference TRBV9 and TRBJ2-2 for the parts outside the CDR3, the full variable domain is DSGVTQTPKHLITATGQRVTLRCSPRSGDLSVYWYQQSLDQGLQFLIQYYNGEERAKGNILERFSAQQFPDLHSELNLSSLELGDSALYFCASSVGNTGELFFGEGSRLTVL.

The chain has TRBV6-1 and TRBJ2-1; no firm D call. Germline V CDR1 and CDR2: MNHNS, SASEGT. V was cut by 6 bases and J by 0 bases, with 12 bases left in between. The CDR3 runs 15 residues. This CDR3 reads CASRTPGSSYNEQFF. The CDR3 coding sequence is TGTGCCAGCAGGACACCCGGGTCCTCCTACAATGAGCAGTTCTTC.

This chain uses TRBV4-2 with TRBJ2-7; 14 positions match TRBD2. The germline CDR1 and CDR2 sequences are LGHNA and YNFKEQ. The CDR3 extends over 15 amino acids. Trimming at V came to 0 bases and at J to 9 bases, leaving 4 bases not matched to a gene. In nucleotides, the CDR3 is TGTGCCAGCAGCCAAGAAGGACTAGCGGGAGGAGGGCAGTACTTC. Its protein product is CASSQEGLAGGGQYF.

The chain combines TRBV6-5 with TRBJ2-7; no clear D. V lost 0 bases to trimming and J lost 5 bases, with 17 bases between them. The CDR3 runs 16 residues. Looked up from germline, CDR1 is MNHEY and CDR2 is SVGAGI. The CDR3, as DNA: TGTGCCAGCAGTTACTCGGAGTCAACTCCTCGGAACGAGCAGTACTTC. Translation: CASSYSESTPRNEQYF.

J is TRBJ2-7 and V is TRBV29-1; D unresolved. Germline assignment: CDR1 SQVTM and CDR2 ANQGSEA. The CDR3 totals 12 residues. V gave up 4 bases and J gave up 1 base, with 8 bases separating them. The CDR3 sequence: CSVALESYEQYF. CDR3 coding DNA: TGCAGCGTTGCCTTGGAGTCCTACGAGCAGTACTTC.

The chain uses TRBV27 and TRBJ2-3; 12 bases fit TRBD2. This CDR3 spans 16 amino acids. Trimming at V came to 4 bases and at J to 4 bases, leaving 6 bases not matched to a gene. Germline V gene data show CDR1 as MNHEY and CDR2 as SMNVEV (reference sequence). CDR3 DNA sequence: TGTGCCAGCAGTTCGACTAGCGGGAGTAACCCAGATACGCAGTATTTT. This sequence encodes CASSSTSGSNPDTQYF.

As to this clone: The same CDR3 also results from other DNA sequences found in this sample. The CDR3 loop is CASSLGTGTYEQYF. Here the CDR3 DNA reads TGTGCCAGCAGTTTAGGTACAGGGACCTACGAGCAGTACTTC. The chain has TRBV28 and TRBJ2-7; possibly TRBD1 for D (6 bases). CDR3 size: 14 residues. Germline-derived CDR1 and CDR2 are MDHEN and SYDVKM. V dropped 2 bases and J dropped 2 bases, with 10 bases sitting between them.

CDR3 amino acids: CAIDAGTTYNEQFF. CDR3 bases: TGTGCCATTGATGCCGGGACTACCTACAATGAGCAGTTCTTC. The V and J genes are TRBV10-3 and TRBJ2-1; 7 bases are shared with TRBD2. Germline assignment: CDR1 ENHRY and CDR2 SYGVKD. V lost 9 bases and J lost 2; bases outside the gene matches: 7. The CDR3 covers 14 residues.

Notes on this clone: This CDR3 is also generated by other DNA sequences in the sample. This chain links TRBV25-1 with TRBJ2-1; D is unresolved. Germline CDR1 is MGHDK and CDR2 is SYGVNS. Trimming left V 3 bases short and J 8 bases short, with 8 bases between. CDR3 length equals 12 residues. This chain's CDR3 is CASSDARDEQFF. The CDR3, as DNA: TGTGCCAGCAGTGACGCAAGGGATGAGCAGTTCTTC. Using reference TRBV25-1 and TRBJ2-1 for the parts outside the CDR3, the full variable domain is EADIYQTPRYLVIGTGKKITLECSQTMGHDKMYWYQQDPGMELHLIHYSYGVNSTEKGDLSSESTVSRIRTEHFPLTLESARPSHTSQYLCASSDARDEQFFGPGTRLTVL.

The table lists this clone with a count of one. The chain joins TRBV27 to TRBJ2-1; TRBD2 aligns across 10 bases. Germline trimming cut 0 bases from V and 14 bases from J; bases unmatched to any gene: 7. Germline CDR1 reads MNHEY; CDR2 reads SMNVEV (reference sequence). There are 14 residues in the CDR3. Written as DNA, the CDR3 is TGTGCCAGCAGTTTATCCAGCGGGGGGGCCTTAGAGTTCTTC. As protein: CASSLSSGGALEFF.

On this clone itself: Other nucleotide sequences from this sample produce the same CDR3. The rearrangement uses TRBV5-1 and TRBJ2-7; 8 bases match TRBD1. V shed 0 bases, J shed 4 bases, and the junction held 3 bases outside the gene matches. This CDR3 has 14 residues. Germline lookup yields CDR1 SGHRS and CDR2 YFSETQ. The DNA for the CDR3 is TGCGCCAGCAGCTTGGCAGGGGGCGCGTACGAGCAGTACTTC. It is translated as CASSLAGGAYEQYF.

This CDR3 reads CASSLHYDTGLGDTDTQYF. The DNA of the CDR3 is TGTGCCAGCAGCCTCCACTACGATACAGGATTGGGCGACACAGATACGCAGTATTTT. V usage is TRBV7-2 and J usage is TRBJ2-3; the D gene is possibly TRBD1 (5 bases). V shed 5 bases and J shed 2 bases, with 26 bases lying between them. The CDR3 loop spans 19 amino acids. Germline CDR1 reads SGHTA; CDR2 reads FQGNSA.

The chain couples TRBV13 to TRBJ2-7, with D hard to call. V shed 8 bases and J shed 0 bases, with 17 bases lying between them. The CDR3 is made up of 15 amino acids. Germline V gene sequence: CDR1 PRHDT, CDR2 FYEKMQ (reference sequence). The CDR3 nucleotides are TGTGCCAGCCAAAACGGACGGTTGAGCTCCTACGAGCAGTACTTC. Translated: CASQNGRLSSYEQYF.

The rearrangement links TRBV28 to TRBJ2-1; 8 bases fit TRBD1. Germline V gene lookup returns CDR1 MDHEN and CDR2 SYDVKM. The V and J ends lost 1 base and 7 bases, in that order; junction bases with no gene match: 6. This CDR3 is 15 amino acids long. CDR3 sequence (DNA): TGTGCCAGCAGTTTATTCAGGGGGCATAGGAATGAGCAGTTCTTC. Translating gives CASSLFRGHRNEQFF.

This clone was seen a single time. The rearrangement links TRBV28 to TRBJ2-1; weak D call: TRBD2 (6 bases). CDR3 size: 12 residues. Germline V gene data show CDR1 as MDHEN and CDR2 as SYDVKM. Trimming stripped 5 bases from V and 15 bases from J, with 17 bases between. DNA for the CDR3: TGTGCCAGCAGTCCCGCCGGGGGTCGCTCGTTCTTC. As protein: CASSPAGGRSFF.

The rearrangement uses TRBV9 and TRBJ2-1; possibly TRBD1 for D (5 bases). The germline V gene encodes CDR1 SGDLS and CDR2 YYNGEE. V lost 3 bases and J lost 7, with 8 bases in between. The CDR3 spans 12 residues. The CDR3 sequence is CASSARVNEQFF. CDR3 in DNA: TGTGCCAGCAGCGCCAGGGTTAATGAGCAGTTCTTC.

This chain connects TRBV15 to TRBJ2-1; D is uncertain. Per germline, CDR1 LNHNV and CDR2 YYDKDF (reference sequence). The CDR3 has 13 residues. Trimming removed 5 bases at V and 3 bases at J, with 8 bases between. This CDR3 reads CATSRRDYNEQFF. The CDR3 DNA follows: TGTGCCACCAGCCGACGAGACTACAATGAGCAGTTCTTC.

V and J are TRBV7-9 and TRBJ2-7; 7 bases are a match to TRBD1. The germline gives CDR1 SEHNR, CDR2 FQNEAQ (reference sequence). The CDR3 consists of 14 residues. Trimming took 5 bases from V and 8 from J; bases not matched to a gene: 12. CDR3 amino acids: CASSRDREFIKQYF. CDR3 coding DNA: TGTGCCAGCAGCCGCGACAGGGAGTTTATCAAGCAGTACTTC. Looking up the rest from reference TRBV7-9 and TRBJ2-7 gives the full variable domain: DTGVSQNPRHKITKRGQNVTFRCDPISEHNRLYWYRQTLGQGPEFLTYFQNEAQLEKSRLLSDRFSAERPKGSFSTLEIQRTEQGDSAMYLCASSRDREFIKQYFGPGTRLTVT.

The chain links TRBV7-8 to TRBJ2-1; 12 bases fit TRBD2. V shed 4 bases and J 5 bases; nucleotides not matched to a gene: 9. The CDR3 totals 17 residues. The germline gives CDR1 SGHVS, CDR2 FQNEAQ. CDR3 DNA sequence: TGTGCCAGCAGCTCCCCGACTAGCGGGAGAAGGAACAATGAGCAGTTCTTC. Translation gives CASSSPTSGRRNNEQFF.

The table lists this clone with a count of one. This chain joins TRBV9 and TRBJ1-4; D is perhaps TRBD1 (5 bases). V lost 4 bases and J 3 bases, leaving 13 bases between the germline ends. Germline lookup yields CDR1 SGDLS and CDR2 YYNGEE. The CDR3 is 15 residues long. This CDR3 reads CASSFRGDPNEKLFF. The CDR3, as DNA: TGTGCCAGCAGCTTCCGAGGGGACCCTAATGAAAAACTGTTTTTT.

The chain combines TRBV27 with TRBJ2-1; 9 nucleotides line up with TRBD1. The CDR3 runs to 18 residues. V trimming: 5 bases; J trimming: 0 bases; junction bases outside the gene matches: 11. Germline V gives CDR1 MNHEY, CDR2 SMNVEV (reference sequence). The CDR3 region has the DNA TGTGCCAGCAGTCAAATCCTCGGGACAGGGCCCTCCTACAATGAGCAGTTCTTC. It codes for CASSQILGTGPSYNEQFF.